The 18 T cell receptor beta chains reported below all come from one sample, sequenced in a study of T cell repertoires in cytomegalovirus infection. TCRdb called the reads again in MiXCR, with one record for every CDR3 protein. The sample lists fewer than 550,000 distinct CDR3 sequences, approximately 30% seen once, with roughly an eighth in the top ten. The material sequenced was PBMCs. These receptors were collected from a human donor in good health (CMV status not recorded). Some clones in this sample may be carry-over from other donors' samples.

The genes are TRBV5-1 and TRBJ1-5; 8 bases are a match to TRBD1. The germline gives CDR1 SGHRS, CDR2 YFSETQ. This CDR3 comprises 17 residues. J lost 0 bases, V lost 6 bases, and 11 bases had no gene match. CDR3 in amino acids: CASNQDREGYSNQPQHF. CDR3 DNA: TGCGCCAGCAACCAGGACAGGGAGGGATATAGCAATCAGCCCCAGCATTTT.

This chain joins TRBV19 and TRBJ2-6; D remains unclear. This CDR3 spans 15 amino acids. From germline, CDR1 is LNHDA and CDR2 SQIVND (reference sequence). V lost 6 bases and J 0 bases, leaving 9 bases between the germline ends. CDR3 loop: CASSLLLSGANVLTF. CDR3 sequence (DNA): TGTGCCAGTAGCCTTCTCCTCTCTGGGGCCAACGTCCTGACTTTC.

The rearrangement joins TRBV11-2 to TRBJ2-1; no reliable D call. V dropped 5 bases and J dropped 4 bases, with 12 bases sitting between them. The CDR3 has 14 amino acids. Germline CDR1 and CDR2: SGHAT and FQNNGV. In DNA form, the CDR3 reads TGTGCCAGCAGCGCTCTTACTAAATACAATGAGCAGTTCTTC. Translation gives CASSALTKYNEQFF.

This chain links TRBV28 with TRBJ2-5; the D is unclear. The V end lost 6 bases, the J end lost 4 bases, and 9 bases lay between the germline ends. Germline loops: CDR1 MDHEN, CDR2 SYDVKM. The CDR3 is 12 amino acids. In DNA, the CDR3 is TGTGCCAGCAGGTCTATAACAGAGACCCAGTACTTC. It codes for CASRSITETQYF.

This clonotype was detected only a few times. The chain links TRBV10-3 to TRBJ2-7; TRBD1 might be the D (5 bases). From germline, CDR1 is ENHRY and CDR2 SYGVKD. Trimming pared 2 bases from V and 0 bases from J, leaving 17 bases between. The CDR3 spans 17 residues. The CDR3 here is CAISEEVVGVFSYEQYF. Here the CDR3 DNA reads TGTGCCATCAGTGAGGAAGTTGTAGGGGTTTTCTCCTACGAGCAGTACTTC.

The CDR3 spells CATSREGVGTEAFF. DNA of the CDR3: TGTGCCACCAGCAGAGAGGGGGTTGGCACTGAAGCTTTCTTT. The chain recombines TRBV15 with TRBJ1-1; perhaps TRBD1 as D (5 bases). V gave up 0 bases and J gave up 4 bases, with 9 bases separating them. Germline V CDR1 and CDR2: LNHNV, YYDKDF (reference sequence). The CDR3 covers 14 residues.

About this clonotype: This may arise from a read error, as a much more abundant clone is one base away. The chain links TRBV7-2 to TRBJ2-2; tentatively, D is TRBD1 (5 bases). Trimming cost V 1 base and J 7 bases, with 13 bases left between them. The CDR3 spans 15 residues. CDR1 is SGHTA and CDR2 is FQGNSA in the germline V gene. The CDR3: CASSLEGVINGELFF. Here the CDR3 DNA reads TGTGCCAGCAGCTTAGAAGGGGTTATTAACGGGGAGCTGTTTTTT.

The rearrangement uses TRBV19 and TRBJ1-4; D ambiguous. The CDR3 totals 17 residues. Trimming pared 7 bases from V and 4 bases from J, leaving 22 bases between. Germline CDR1 LNHDA, CDR2 SQIVND (reference sequence). CDR3 amino acids: CASMDGAITPDNEKLFF. As DNA, the CDR3 is TGTGCCAGTATGGACGGTGCCATCACACCCGATAATGAAAAACTGTTTTTT.

This clonotype was seen a few times. The chain is built from TRBV27 and TRBJ1-2, with D hard to call. The ends were cut back, 5 bases at V and 0 bases at J, with 16 bases in the middle. Germline V lookup: CDR1 MNHEY, CDR2 SMNVEV (reference sequence). This CDR3 comprises 16 residues. The CDR3 sequence: CASSAFPPNSNYGYTF. CDR3 nucleotides: TGTGCCAGCAGTGCCTTCCCCCCGAACTCTAACTATGGCTACACCTTC.

This clonotype was seen a handful of times. The gene calls are TRBV7-9 and TRBJ1-1; a weak D match, TRBD1 (5 bases). CDR1 and CDR2 from the germline V gene are SEHNR and FQNEAQ (reference sequence). This CDR3 comprises 14 residues. V was pared by 5 bases and J by 0 bases, with 10 bases between. The CDR3 region is CASSHGQMNTEAFF. CDR3 sequence (DNA): TGTGCCAGCAGCCACGGACAAATGAACACTGAAGCTTTCTTT.

This clonotype has at least ten counts. V is TRBV7-6 and J is TRBJ2-2, with a weak D call TRBD2 (5 bases). CDR1 is SGHVS and CDR2 is FNYEAQ in the germline V gene. The CDR3 is made up of 15 amino acids. V was cut by 2 bases and J by 6 bases, with 13 bases left in between. The CDR3 bases are TGTGCCAGCAGCTTAAGGGCAGCAGCGGCCGGGGAGCTGTTTTTT. Amino acid sequence: CASSLRAAAAGELFF.

The chain recombines TRBV7-3 with TRBJ2-1; possibly TRBD2 for D (6 bases). The germline CDR1 and CDR2 sequences are SGHTA and FQGTGA. The CDR3 totals 13 residues. V was pared by 4 bases and J by 6 bases, with 10 bases between. The CDR3, as DNA: TGTGCCAGCAGCTCCGGGAGTGGCAATGAGCAGTTCTTC. Amino acid sequence: CASSSGSGNEQFF. Filled out from reference TRBV7-3 and TRBJ2-1, the complete variable domain reads GAGVSQTPSNKVTEKGKYVELRCDPISGHTALYWYRQSLGQGPEFLIYFQGTGAADDSGLPNDRFFAVRPEGSVSTLKIQRTERGDSAVYLCASSSGSGNEQFFGPGTRLTVL.

In the case of this clonotype: This may come from a read error, since a much larger clone is one base off. The genes are TRBV29-1 and TRBJ2-1, with TRBD2 matching 12 bases. The CDR3 sequence is 15 residues long. Losses at the gene ends were 3 bases for V and 7 bases for J; bases not matched to a gene: 7. Germline-derived CDR1 and CDR2 are SQVTM and ANQGSEA. The DNA for the CDR3 is TGCAGCGTTGACCTCCTAGCGGGGGGGAAGAATGAGCAGTTCTTC. Translated: CSVDLLAGGKNEQFF.

This clonotype came up a few times. The genes are TRBV6-1 and TRBJ1-2; no definite D call. Trimming cost V 5 bases and J 2 bases, with 15 bases left between them. Looked up from germline, CDR1 is MNHNS and CDR2 is SASEGT. The CDR3 loop spans 15 amino acids. CDR3 bases: TGTGCCAGCAGTAGCCGGGAACGGTTAAACTATGGCTACACCTTC. Encoded protein: CASSSRERLNYGYTF.

The chain uses TRBV12-3 or TRBV12-4 and TRBJ2-1; TRBD1 agrees at 9 bases. V lost 6 bases, J lost 7 bases, and 7 bases stayed unmatched. The CDR3 contains 14 residues. CDR3 sequence: CASRGQGGMNEQFF. The CDR3 DNA follows: TGTGCCAGCAGGGGACAGGGTGGTATGAATGAGCAGTTCTTC.

This clonotype appeared a few times. This chain connects TRBV4-1 to TRBJ2-7; D is possibly TRBD1 or TRBD2 (5 bases each). The CDR3 runs 12 residues. V gave up 0 bases and J gave up 9 bases, with 9 bases separating them. The germline V gene encodes CDR1 MGHRA and CDR2 YSYEKL. For the CDR3, the DNA is TGCGCCAGCAGCCAAGAGCTGGGGGTGCAGTACTTC. Residues: CASSQELGVQYF.

CDR3 amino acids: CASTHDFIYQPQHF. The CDR3 bases are TGTGCCAGCACCCATGACTTCATCTATCAGCCCCAGCATTTT. The genes are TRBV12-3 or TRBV12-4 and TRBJ1-5; D gene uncertain. V gave up 7 bases and J gave up 5 bases, with 15 bases separating them. The CDR3 contains 14 residues.

This clonotype was counted ten times or more. The chain carries TRBV12-3 or TRBV12-4 and TRBJ2-7, with D maybe TRBD1 (6 bases). The length of the CDR3 is 14 residues. Deletions cut 6 bases from V and 4 bases from J, with 16 bases between. The CDR3 protein is CASRPTGTFYEQYF. CDR3 nucleotides: TGTGCCAGCAGGCCAACTGGGACATTTTACGAGCAGTACTTC.